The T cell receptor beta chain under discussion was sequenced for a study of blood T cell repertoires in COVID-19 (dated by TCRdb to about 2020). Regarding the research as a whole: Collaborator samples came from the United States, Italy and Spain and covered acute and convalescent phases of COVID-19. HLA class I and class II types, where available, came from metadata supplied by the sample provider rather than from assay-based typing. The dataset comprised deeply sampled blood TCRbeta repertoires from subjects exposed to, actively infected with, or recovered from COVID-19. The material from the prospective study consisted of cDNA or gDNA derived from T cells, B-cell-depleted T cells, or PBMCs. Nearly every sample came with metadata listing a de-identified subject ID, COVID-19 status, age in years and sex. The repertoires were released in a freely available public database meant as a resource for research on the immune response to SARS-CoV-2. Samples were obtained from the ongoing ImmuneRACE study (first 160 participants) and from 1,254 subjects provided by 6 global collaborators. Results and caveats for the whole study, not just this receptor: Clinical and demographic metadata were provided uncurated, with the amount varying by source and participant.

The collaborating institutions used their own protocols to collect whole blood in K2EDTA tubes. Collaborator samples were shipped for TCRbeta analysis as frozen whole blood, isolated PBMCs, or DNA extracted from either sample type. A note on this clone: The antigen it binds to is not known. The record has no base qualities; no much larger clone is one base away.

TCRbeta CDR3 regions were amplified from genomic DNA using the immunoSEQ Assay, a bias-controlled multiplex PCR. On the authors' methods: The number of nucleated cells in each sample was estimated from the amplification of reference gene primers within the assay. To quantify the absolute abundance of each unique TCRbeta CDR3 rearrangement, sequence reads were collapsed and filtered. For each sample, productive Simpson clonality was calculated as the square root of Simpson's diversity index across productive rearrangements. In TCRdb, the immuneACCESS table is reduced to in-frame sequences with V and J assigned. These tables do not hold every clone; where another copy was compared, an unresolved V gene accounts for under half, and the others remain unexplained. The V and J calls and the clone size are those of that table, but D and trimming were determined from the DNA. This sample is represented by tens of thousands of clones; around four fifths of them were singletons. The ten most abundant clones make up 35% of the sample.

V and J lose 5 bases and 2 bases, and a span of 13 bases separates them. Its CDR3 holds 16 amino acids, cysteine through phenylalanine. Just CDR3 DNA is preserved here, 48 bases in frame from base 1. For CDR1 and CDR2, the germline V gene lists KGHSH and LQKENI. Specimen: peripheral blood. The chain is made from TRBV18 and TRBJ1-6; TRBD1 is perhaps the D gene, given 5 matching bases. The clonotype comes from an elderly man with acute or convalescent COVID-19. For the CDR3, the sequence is CASSGADGTYNSPLHF. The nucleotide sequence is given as TGTGCCAGCTCAGGGGCGGATGGAACCTATAATTCACCCCTCCACTTT.